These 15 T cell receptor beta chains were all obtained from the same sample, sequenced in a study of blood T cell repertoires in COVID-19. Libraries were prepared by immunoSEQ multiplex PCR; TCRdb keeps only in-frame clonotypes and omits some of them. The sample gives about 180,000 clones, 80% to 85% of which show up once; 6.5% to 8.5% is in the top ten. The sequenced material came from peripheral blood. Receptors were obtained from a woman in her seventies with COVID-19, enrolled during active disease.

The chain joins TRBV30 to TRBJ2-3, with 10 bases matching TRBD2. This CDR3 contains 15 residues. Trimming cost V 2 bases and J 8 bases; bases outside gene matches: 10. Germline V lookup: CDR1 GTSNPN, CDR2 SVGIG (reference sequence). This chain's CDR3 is CAWSYGAGGPGTQYF. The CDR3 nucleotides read TGTGCCTGGAGTTACGGAGCGGGAGGGCCGGGTACGCAGTATTTT.

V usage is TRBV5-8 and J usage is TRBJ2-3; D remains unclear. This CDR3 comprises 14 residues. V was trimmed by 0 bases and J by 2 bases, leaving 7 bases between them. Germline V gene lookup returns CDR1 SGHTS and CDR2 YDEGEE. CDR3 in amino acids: CASSLGQFTDTQYF. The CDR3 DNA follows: TGTGCCAGCAGCTTGGGGCAGTTCACAGATACGCAGTATTTT.

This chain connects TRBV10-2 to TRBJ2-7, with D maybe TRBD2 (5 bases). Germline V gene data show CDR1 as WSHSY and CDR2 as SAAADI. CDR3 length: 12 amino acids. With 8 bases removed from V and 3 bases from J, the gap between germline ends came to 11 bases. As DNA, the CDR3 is TGCGCCAGCTCTCCCGGGGACTACGAGCAGTACTTC. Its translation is CASSPGDYEQYF.

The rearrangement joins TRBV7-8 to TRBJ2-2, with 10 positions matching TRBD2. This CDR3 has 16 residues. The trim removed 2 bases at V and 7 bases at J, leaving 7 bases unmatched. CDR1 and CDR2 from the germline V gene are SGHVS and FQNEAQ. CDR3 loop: CASSLQAGGVIGELFF. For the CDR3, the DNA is TGTGCCAGCAGCTTACAAGCGGGAGGGGTAATCGGGGAGCTGTTTTTT.

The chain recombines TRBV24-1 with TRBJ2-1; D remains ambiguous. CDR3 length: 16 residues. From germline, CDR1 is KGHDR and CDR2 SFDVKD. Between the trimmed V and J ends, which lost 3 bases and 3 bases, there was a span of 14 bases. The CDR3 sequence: CATSDPLALGYNEQFF. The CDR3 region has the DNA TGTGCCACCAGTGATCCCCTCGCCCTAGGCTACAATGAGCAGTTCTTC.

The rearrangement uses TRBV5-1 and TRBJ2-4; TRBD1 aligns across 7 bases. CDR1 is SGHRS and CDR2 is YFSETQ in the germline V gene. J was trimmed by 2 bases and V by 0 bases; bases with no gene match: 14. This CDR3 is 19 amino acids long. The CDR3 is CASSLAPPTGVGTKNIQYF. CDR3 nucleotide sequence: TGCGCCAGCAGCTTGGCCCCACCAACAGGGGTCGGGACCAAAAACATTCAGTACTTC.

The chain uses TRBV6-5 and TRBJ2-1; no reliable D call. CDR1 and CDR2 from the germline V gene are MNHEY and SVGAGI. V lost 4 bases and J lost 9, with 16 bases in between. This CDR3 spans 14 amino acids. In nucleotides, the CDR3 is TGTGCCAGCAGTTTTTCCCCCACAAACGTTGAGCAGTTCTTC. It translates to CASSFSPTNVEQFF.

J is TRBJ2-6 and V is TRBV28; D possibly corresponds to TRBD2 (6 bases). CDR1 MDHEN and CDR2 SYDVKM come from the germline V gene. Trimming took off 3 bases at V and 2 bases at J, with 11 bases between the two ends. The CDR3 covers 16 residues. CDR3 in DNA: TGTGCCAGCAGTTTTAGGGGACTGACTGGGGCCAACGTCCTGACTTTC. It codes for CASSFRGLTGANVLTF.

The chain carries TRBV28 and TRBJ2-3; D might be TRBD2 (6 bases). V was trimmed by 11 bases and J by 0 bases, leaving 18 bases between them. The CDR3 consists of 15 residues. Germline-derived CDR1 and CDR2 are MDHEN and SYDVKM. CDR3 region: CAGGTSRSSTDTQYF. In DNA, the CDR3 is TGTGCCGGTGGGACTTCTCGATCTAGCACAGATACGCAGTATTTT.

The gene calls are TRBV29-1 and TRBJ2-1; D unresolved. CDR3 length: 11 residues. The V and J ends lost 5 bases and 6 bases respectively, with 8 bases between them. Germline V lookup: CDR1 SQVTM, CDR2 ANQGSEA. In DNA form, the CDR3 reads TGCAGCGTTCTCCCGGTCAATGAGCAGTTCTTC. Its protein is CSVLPVNEQFF.

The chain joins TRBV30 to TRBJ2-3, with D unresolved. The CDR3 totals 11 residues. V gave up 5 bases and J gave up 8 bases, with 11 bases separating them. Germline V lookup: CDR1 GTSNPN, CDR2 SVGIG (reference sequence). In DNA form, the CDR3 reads TGTGCCTGGTCGCCGATCGGTACGCAGTATTTT. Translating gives CAWSPIGTQYF. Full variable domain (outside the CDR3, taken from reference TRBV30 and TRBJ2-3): SQTIHQWPATLVQPVGSPLSLECTVEGTSNPNLYWYRQAAGRGLQLLFYSVGIGQISSEVPQNLSASRPQDRQFILSSKKLLLSDSGFYLCAWSPIGTQYFGPGTRLTVL.

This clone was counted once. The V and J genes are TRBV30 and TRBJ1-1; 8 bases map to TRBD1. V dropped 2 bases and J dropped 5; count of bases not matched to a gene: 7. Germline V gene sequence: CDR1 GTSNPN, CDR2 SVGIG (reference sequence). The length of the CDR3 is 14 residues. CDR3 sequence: CAWSPRQGRTEAFF. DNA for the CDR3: TGTGCCTGGAGTCCCCGACAGGGGAGGACTGAAGCTTTCTTT.

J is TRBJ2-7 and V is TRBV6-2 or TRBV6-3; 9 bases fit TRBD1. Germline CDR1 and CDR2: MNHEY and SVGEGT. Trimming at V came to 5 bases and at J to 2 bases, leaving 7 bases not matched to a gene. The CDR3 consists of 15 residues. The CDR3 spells CASSTTGTGTYEQYF. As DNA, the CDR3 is TGTGCCAGCAGTACAACCGGGACAGGGACCTACGAGCAGTACTTC.

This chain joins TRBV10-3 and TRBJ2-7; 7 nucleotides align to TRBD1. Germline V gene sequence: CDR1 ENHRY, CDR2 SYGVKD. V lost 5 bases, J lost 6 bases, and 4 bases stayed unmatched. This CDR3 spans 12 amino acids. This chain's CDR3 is CAISNTGVEQYF. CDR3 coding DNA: TGTGCCATCAGTAACACAGGGGTCGAGCAGTACTTC.

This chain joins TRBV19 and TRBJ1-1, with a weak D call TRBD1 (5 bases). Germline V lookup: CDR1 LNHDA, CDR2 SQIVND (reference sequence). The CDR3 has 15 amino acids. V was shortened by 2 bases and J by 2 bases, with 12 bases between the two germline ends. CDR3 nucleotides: TGTGCCAGTAGTATAAATGACAGATTAAACACTGAAGCTTTCTTT. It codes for CASSINDRLNTEAFF.